A single TCR beta chain is shown here with its context. It was during active infection that Seattle patients were enrolled and then longitudinally followed. Original handling: For nucleated cells, counts were estimated from reference gene primer amplification. Assay used: immunoSEQ multiplex PCR; TCRdb lists only in-frame clones, some missing. The D gene and trimming were derived from the DNA, and the V and J assignments and clone size from that table. This sample yields approximately 240,000 clones, of which over 90% are seen a single time; 0.83% belongs to the top ten. The CDR3 has 14 residues. CDR1 is LGHDT and CDR2 is YNNKEL in the germline V gene (reference sequence). Trimming removed 4 bases from V and 1 base from J, with 10 bases in between. The sample is drawn from a study of blood T cell repertoires in COVID-19. Whole-study context: From T cells, B-cell-depleted T cells, or PBMCs came the material, which was cDNA or gDNA.

V is TRBV3-1 (or the pseudogene TRBV3-2) and J is TRBJ1-1; D is ambiguous. This TCR came from a man aged 25-45 years with COVID-19, enrolled during active disease. The sample was peripheral blood. Here the CDR3 reads CASSREPGNTEAFF. The CDR3, as DNA: TGTGCCAGCAGCCGGGAGCCGGGGAACACTGAAGCTTTCTTT.